This T cell receptor (beta chain) was recorded in a study of OX40 agonist ivuxolimab in advanced cancers. The wider study: Ivuxolimab is an agonistic anti-OX40 (CD134) antibody, and patients were treated with it.

Using immunoSEQ multiplex PCR, the repertoire was profiled, and TCRdb retains in-frame clones only, with some absent. The repertoire holds around 53,000 clones, with 60% to 80% as singletons. Peripheral blood came from all dose cohorts at three timepoints. There are 14 residues in the CDR3. CDR1 is MNHNY and CDR2 is SVGAGI in the germline V gene (reference sequence). The V end was cut by 0 bases, the J end by 0 bases, with 4 bases between. About this clone itself: Antigen: not known.

Findings and limits, study-wide: Still undetermined is the antigen specificity of the expanded peripheral T cells. Averaged across samples, CD8+ T cells carried more expanded clones than CD4+ did.

This receptor was identified in an adult with an advanced solid tumor such as melanoma, head and neck, liver or kidney cancer. The sequenced sample was CD4+ or CD8+ T cells sorted from blood, obtained in a trial of the OX40 agonist ivuxolimab. The V call is TRBV6-6, the J call TRBJ2-3; D gene uncertain. The CDR3 DNA reads as TGTGCCAGCAGTTACTCGAGGAGCACAGATACGCAGTATTTT. It encodes CASSYSRSTDTQYF.